A single T cell receptor beta chain is shown here with its context. This sample was included in a study of technical replicates of blood from a handful of donors. Germline CDR1 MNHNS, CDR2 SASEGT. Trimming took off 1 base at V and 4 bases at J, with 16 bases between the two ends. This CDR3 spans 16 amino acids. Only in-frame clones appear in the TCRdb table, and some are missing; sequencing was by immunoSEQ multiplex PCR. The sample has approximately 76,000 clones; 91% are singletons. The TCR was taken from a human donor in good health. What was sequenced was T cells isolated from PBMCs. The chain carries TRBV6-1 and TRBJ1-2; tentatively, D is TRBD1 (5 bases). DNA of the CDR3: TGTGCCAGCAGTGAAGGAGGTGGGGGGTTAGGCTATGGCTACACCTTC. Protein product: CASSEGGGGLGYGYTF.